The T cell receptor (beta chain) described here comes from a study of shared clonotypes between healthy human individuals. This CDR3 has 15 residues. Splitting of each subset's genomic DNA was done evenly across several immunoSEQ plates. In replicate PCRs of sorted subsets, approximately 190 ng DNA, approximately 32,000 T cell genomes, was used. Per the original data handling: Junction-only immunoSEQ sequences carried no quality scores, so filtering differed. The assay was immunoSEQ multiplex PCR, and TCRdb's table has in-frame clones only and misses some. V, J and clone size were drawn from that table, and D and trimming were deduced from the DNA. The data show about 1 million clones, about 80% seen once. Those who donated, Caucasian adults without exception, all lived in Nashville, Tennessee.

Material for sequencing was memory CD4+ T cells sorted from blood. Subset meaning: CD45RA-negative fraction. The TCR sequence derives from a man aged 18 to 29 in good health. The rearrangement links TRBV21-1 to TRBJ1-2. TRBV21-1 corresponds to a pseudogene. The CDR3 loop reads CASSKQPVVGYGYTF. The CDR3 nucleotides read TGTGCCAGCAGCAAACAGCCAGTGGTGGGCTATGGCTACACCTTC.